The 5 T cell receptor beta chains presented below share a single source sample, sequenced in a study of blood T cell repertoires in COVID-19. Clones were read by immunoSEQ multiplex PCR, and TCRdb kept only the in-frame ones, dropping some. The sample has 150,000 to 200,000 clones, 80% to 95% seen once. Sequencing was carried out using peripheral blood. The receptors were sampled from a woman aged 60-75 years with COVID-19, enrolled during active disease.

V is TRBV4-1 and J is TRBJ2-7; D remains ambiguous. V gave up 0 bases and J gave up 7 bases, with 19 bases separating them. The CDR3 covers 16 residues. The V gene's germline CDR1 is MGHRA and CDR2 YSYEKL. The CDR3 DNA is TGCGCCAGCAGCCAAGATCCTTATCCCTCCCCTCGGGAGCAGTACTTC. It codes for CASSQDPYPSPREQYF.

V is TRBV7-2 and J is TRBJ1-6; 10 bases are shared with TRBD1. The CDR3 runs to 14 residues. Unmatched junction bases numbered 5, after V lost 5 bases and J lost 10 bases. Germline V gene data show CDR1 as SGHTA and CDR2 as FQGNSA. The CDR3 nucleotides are TGTGCCAGCAGCCCGGGACAGGGGCGGTCACCCCTCCACTTT. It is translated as CASSPGQGRSPLHF.

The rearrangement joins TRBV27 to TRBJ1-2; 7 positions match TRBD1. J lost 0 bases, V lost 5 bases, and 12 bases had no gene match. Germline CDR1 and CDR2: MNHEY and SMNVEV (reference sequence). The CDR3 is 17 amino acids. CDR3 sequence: CASSLLWTGRTNYGYTF. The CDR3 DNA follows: TGTGCCAGCAGTCTCCTTTGGACAGGAAGAACTAACTATGGCTACACCTTC.

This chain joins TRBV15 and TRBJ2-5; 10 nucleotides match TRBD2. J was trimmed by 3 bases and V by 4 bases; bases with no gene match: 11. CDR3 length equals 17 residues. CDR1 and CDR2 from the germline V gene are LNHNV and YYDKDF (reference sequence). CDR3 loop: CATSTGLSGGAEETQYF. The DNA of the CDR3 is TGTGCCACCAGCACCGGGCTGAGCGGGGGGGCCGAAGAGACCCAGTACTTC.

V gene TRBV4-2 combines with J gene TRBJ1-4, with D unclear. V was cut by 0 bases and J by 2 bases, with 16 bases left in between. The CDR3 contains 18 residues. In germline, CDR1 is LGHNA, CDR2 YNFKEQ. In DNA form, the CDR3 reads TGTGCCAGCAGCCAAGATCCGCCGGGGATCGTCACTAATGAAAAACTGTTTTTT. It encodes CASSQDPPGIVTNEKLFF.